This T cell receptor beta chain came from a study of T-cell memory formation after mild COVID-19. MiXCR, applied by TCRdb to the 5' RACE reads, yields one record per CDR3 protein. The data hold approximately 110,000 distinct CDR3 sequences, with 22% observed a single time. The length of the CDR3 is 14 residues. Germline V CDR1 and CDR2: SQVTM, ANQGSEA. J was trimmed by 0 bases and V by 6 bases; bases with no gene match: 6. Sequencing was done on a sample of PBMCs or a T cell subset sorted from them (not recorded which). The V gene is TRBV29-1, the J gene TRBJ2-3; TRBD1 matches 7 bases. This receptor was identified in a man aged 18 to 29 who had mild COVID-19 (a few samples of this study predate the infection). Cell type and time point are not known. The CDR3 DNA is TGCAGCGTGGGGACAGCTACTAGCACAGATACGCAGTATTTT. It is translated as CSVGTATSTDTQYF.